The clone carrying this T cell receptor beta chain was counted many times. Its target is not known. This entry belongs to a study of T-cell reconstitution after alpha-beta-depleted transplantation in children. V shed 10 bases, J shed 4 bases, and the junction held 5 bases outside the gene matches. Germline CDR1 reads MDHEN; CDR2 reads SYDVKM. The CDR3 totals 13 residues. Regarding the study as a whole: Some patients owed their high day-60 TCRbeta diversity to surviving recipient T cells and thymic progenitors. T cells produced anew were the main source of T-cell counts and diversity one year after transplant. Reports say that about two months after transplant, the alpha-beta T cells came out of several hundred graft clones that had expanded.

Preparation of the TCRbeta library was carried out with unique molecular identifiers. TCRdb used MiXCR to reprocess the PCR reads, holding one entry per CDR3 protein. The table includes approximately 240,000 distinct CDR3 sequences, about a tenth detected once. This receptor was taken from a child less than two years old with acute myeloid leukemia, due to receive a stem cell transplant. The chain employs TRBV28 and TRBJ2-7, with 12 bases lining up with TRBD2. The sample consisted of PBMCs, taken before TCRalphabeta/CD19-depleted stem cell transplant. CDR3 in DNA: TGTGCCACCCGGACTAGCGGGATGTACGAGCAGTACTTC. Translating gives CATRTSGMYEQYF.